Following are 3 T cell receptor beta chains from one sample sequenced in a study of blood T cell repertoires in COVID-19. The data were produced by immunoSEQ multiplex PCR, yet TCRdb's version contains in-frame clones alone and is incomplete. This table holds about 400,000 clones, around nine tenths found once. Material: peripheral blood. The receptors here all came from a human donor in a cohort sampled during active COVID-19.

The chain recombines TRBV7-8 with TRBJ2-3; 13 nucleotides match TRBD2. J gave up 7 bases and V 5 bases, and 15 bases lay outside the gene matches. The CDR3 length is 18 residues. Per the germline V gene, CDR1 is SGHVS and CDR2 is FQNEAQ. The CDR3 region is CASSPPSTSGRAGYTQYF. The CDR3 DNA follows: TGTGCCAGCAGCCCACCATCTACTAGCGGGAGGGCCGGTTATACGCAGTATTTT.

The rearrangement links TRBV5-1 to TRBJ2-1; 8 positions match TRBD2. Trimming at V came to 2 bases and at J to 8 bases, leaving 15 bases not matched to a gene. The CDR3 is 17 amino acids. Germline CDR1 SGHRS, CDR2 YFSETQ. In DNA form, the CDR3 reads TGCGCCAGCAGCTTCCTTCGAAGCGGGGGTGGGTCCGATGAGCAGTTCTTC. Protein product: CASSFLRSGGGSDEQFF.

The CDR3 loop is CAWSVPTDRNFPYEQYF. CDR3 in DNA: TGTGCCTGGAGTGTCCCAACGGACAGAAACTTCCCCTACGAGCAGTACTTC. V gene TRBV30 combines with J gene TRBJ2-7; a weak D match, TRBD1 (6 bases). Trimming pared 0 bases from V and 2 bases from J, leaving 20 bases between. This CDR3 contains 17 residues. Germline values: CDR1 GTSNPN, CDR2 SVGIG (reference sequence). Full variable domain (remainder filled in from reference TRBV30 and TRBJ2-7): SQTIHQWPATLVQPVGSPLSLECTVEGTSNPNLYWYRQAAGRGLQLLFYSVGIGQISSEVPQNLSASRPQDRQFILSSKKLLLSDSGFYLCAWSVPTDRNFPYEQYFGPGTRLTVT.